This T cell receptor beta chain stems from a study of cytomegalovirus exposure and HLA in healthy donors. Broader study findings: The authors later linked a missense DCLRE1C variant to TCR beta V- and J-gene trimming. Links to common viral pathogens appeared, in a later analysis, for several of the most significant clusters.

The germline V gene has CDR1 MNHNS and CDR2 SASEGT. V shed 6 bases and J 9 bases; nucleotides not matched to a gene: 5. The CDR3 is 12 amino acids. On this clone itself: Its antigen is still unknown.

Amplification used 60 Vbeta primers and 13 Jbeta primers. Using immunoSEQ multiplex PCR, the repertoire was profiled, and TCRdb retains in-frame clones only, with some absent. The sample carries some 150,000 clones, 70% to 75% recorded once. Sequencing was done on a sample of PBMCs. The source of this sequence is a woman aged 25 to 39 in good health and CMV-seronegative. The chain carries TRBV6-1 and TRBJ2-1, with 7 bases matching TRBD2. CDR3 sequence reads: CASRTTSSEQFF. CDR3 in DNA: TGTGCCAGCAGGACGACTAGCTCTGAGCAGTTCTTC.